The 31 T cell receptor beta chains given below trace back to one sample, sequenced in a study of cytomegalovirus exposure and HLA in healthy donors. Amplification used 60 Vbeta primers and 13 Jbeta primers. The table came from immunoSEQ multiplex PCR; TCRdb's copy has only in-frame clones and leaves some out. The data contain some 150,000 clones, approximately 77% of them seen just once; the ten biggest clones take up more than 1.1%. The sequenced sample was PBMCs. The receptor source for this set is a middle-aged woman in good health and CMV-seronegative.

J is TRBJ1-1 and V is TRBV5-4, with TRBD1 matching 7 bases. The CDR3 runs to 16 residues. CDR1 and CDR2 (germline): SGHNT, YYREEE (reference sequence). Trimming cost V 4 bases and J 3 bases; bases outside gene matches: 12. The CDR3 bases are TGTGCCAGCAGCCCTGGGACAGCCGCTGGATACACTGAAGCTTTCTTT. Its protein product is CASSPGTAAGYTEAFF. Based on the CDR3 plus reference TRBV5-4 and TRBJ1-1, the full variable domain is ETGVTQSPTHLIKTRGQQVTLRCSSQSGHNTVSWYQQALGQGPQFIFQYYREEENGRGNFPPRFSGLQFPNYSSELNVNALELDDSALYLCASSPGTAAGYTEAFFGQGTRLTVV.

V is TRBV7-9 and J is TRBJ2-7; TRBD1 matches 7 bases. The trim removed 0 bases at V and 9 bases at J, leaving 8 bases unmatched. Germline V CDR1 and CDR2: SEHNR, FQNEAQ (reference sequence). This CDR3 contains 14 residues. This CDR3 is CASSLAGRGSLQYF. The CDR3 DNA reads TGTGCCAGCAGCTTAGCGGGCAGGGGGTCATTGCAGTACTTC. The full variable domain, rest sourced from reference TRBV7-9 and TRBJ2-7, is DTGVSQNPRHKITKRGQNVTFRCDPISEHNRLYWYRQTLGQGPEFLTYFQNEAQLEKSRLLSDRFSAERPKGSFSTLEIQRTEQGDSAMYLCASSLAGRGSLQYFGPGTRLTVT.

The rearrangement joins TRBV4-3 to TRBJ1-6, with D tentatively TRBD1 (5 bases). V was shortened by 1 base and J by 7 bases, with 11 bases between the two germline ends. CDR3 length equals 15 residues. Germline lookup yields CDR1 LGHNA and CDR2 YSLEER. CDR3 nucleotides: TGCGCCAGCAGCCAAGTATCAGGGCAAAATTCACCCCTCCACTTT. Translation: CASSQVSGQNSPLHF.

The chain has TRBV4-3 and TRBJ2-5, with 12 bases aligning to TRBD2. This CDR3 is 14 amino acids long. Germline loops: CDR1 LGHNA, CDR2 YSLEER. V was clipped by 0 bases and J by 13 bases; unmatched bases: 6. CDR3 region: CASSQDLAGGPPYF. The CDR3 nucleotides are TGCGCCAGCAGCCAAGATCTAGCGGGGGGGCCCCCGTACTTC.

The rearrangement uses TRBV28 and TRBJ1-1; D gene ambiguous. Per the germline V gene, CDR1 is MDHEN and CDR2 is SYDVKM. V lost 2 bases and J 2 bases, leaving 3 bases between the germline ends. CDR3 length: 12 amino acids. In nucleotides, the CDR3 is TGTGCCAGCAGTTTACCTAACACTGAAGCTTTCTTT. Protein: CASSLPNTEAFF. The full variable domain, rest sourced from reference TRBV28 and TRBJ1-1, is DVKVTQSSRYLVKRTGEKVFLECVQDMDHENMFWYRQDPGLGLRLIYFSYDVKMKEKGDIPEGYSVSREKKERFSLILESASTNQTSMYLCASSLPNTEAFFGQGTRLTVV.

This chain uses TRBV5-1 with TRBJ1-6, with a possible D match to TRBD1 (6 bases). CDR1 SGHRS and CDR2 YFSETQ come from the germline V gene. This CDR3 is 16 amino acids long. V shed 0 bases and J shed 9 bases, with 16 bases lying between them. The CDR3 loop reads CASSLVAAGEGSPLHF. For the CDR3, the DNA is TGCGCCAGCAGCTTGGTCGCTGCAGGGGAAGGTTCACCCCTCCACTTT.

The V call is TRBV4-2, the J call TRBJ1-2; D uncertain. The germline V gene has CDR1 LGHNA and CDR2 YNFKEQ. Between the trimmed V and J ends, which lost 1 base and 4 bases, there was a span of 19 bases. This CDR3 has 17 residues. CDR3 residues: CASSQGRRGSSSYGYTF. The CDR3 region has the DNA TGTGCCAGCAGCCAAGGGAGGCGAGGGAGTAGTAGCTATGGCTACACCTTC.

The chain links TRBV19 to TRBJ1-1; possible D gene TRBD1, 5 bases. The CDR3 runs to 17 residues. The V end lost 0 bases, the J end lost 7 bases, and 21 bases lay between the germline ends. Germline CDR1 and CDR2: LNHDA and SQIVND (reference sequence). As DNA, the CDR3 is TGTGCCAGTAGTATAGAATTGAACTGGGGCAGGGCCAGTGAAGCTTTCTTT. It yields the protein CASSIELNWGRASEAFF.

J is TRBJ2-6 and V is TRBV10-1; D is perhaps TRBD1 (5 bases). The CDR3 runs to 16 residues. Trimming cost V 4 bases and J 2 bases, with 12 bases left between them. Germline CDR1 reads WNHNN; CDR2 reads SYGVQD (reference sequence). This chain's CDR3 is CASSGLMGPGANVLTF. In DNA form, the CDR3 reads TGCGCCAGCAGTGGGCTCATGGGGCCTGGGGCCAACGTCCTGACTTTC.

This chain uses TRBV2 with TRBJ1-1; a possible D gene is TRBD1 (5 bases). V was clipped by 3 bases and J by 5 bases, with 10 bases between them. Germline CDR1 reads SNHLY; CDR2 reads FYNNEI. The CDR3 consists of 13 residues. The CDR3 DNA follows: TGTGCCAGCAGTGATCAGGGAAATACTGAAGCTTTCTTT. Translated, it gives CASSDQGNTEAFF.

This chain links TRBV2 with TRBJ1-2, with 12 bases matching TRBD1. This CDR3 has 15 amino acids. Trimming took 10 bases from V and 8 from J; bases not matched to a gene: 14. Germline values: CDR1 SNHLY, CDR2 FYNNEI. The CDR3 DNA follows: TGTGCCACCTTAGGGGGGGACAGGGGGCGCGGAGGCTACACCTTC. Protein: CATLGGDRGRGGYTF.

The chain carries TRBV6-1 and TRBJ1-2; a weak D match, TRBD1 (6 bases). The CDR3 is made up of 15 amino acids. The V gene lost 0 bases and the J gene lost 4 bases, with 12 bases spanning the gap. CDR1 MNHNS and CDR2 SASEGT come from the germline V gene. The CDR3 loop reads CASSEAGDTTYGYTF. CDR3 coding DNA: TGTGCCAGCAGTGAAGCTGGGGACACCACCTATGGCTACACCTTC.

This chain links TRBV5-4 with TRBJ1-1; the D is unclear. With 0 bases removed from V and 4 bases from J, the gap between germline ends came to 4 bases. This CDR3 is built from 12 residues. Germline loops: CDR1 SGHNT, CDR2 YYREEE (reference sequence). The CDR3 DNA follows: TGTGCCAGCAGCTTGGAGCTCACTGAAGCTTTCTTT. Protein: CASSLELTEAFF.

As DNA, the CDR3 is TGTGCCAGTAGTCCAAGGGGGACAGGGGGGATTGGCAGCAATCAGCCCCAGCATTTT. Amino acids: CASSPRGTGGIGSNQPQHF. V gene TRBV19 combines with J gene TRBJ1-5, with TRBD1 identical over 11 bases. Germline loops: CDR1 LNHDA, CDR2 SQIVND (reference sequence). CDR3 length equals 19 residues. The ends lost 5 bases at V and 1 base at J; junction bases unmatched: 13.

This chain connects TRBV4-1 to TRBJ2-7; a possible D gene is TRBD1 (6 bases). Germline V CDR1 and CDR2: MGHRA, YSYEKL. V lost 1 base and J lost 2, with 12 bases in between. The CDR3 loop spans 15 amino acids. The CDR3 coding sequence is TGCGCCAGCAGCCAAGGGCAGGGGTCCCCCTACGAGCAGTACTTC. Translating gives CASSQGQGSPYEQYF.

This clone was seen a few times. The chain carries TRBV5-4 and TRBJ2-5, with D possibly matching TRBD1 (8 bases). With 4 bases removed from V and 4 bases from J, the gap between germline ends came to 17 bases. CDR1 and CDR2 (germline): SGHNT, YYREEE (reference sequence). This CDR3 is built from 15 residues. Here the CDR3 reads CASSTRTGRAETQYF. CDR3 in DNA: TGTGCCAGCAGCACCCGGACAGGGAGGGCAGAGACCCAGTACTTC.

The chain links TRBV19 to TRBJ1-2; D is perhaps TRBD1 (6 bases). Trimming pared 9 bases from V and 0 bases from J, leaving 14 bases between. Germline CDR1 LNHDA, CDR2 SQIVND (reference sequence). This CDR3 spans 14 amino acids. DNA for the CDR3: TGTGCCAGCAATCAGGGGCCAGCTAACTATGGCTACACCTTC. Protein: CASNQGPANYGYTF.

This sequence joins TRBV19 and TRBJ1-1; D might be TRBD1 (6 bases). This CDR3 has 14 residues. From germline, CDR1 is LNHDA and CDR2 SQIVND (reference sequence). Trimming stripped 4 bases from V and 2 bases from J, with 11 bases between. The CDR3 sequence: CASSTDRFNTEAFF. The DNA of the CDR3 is TGTGCCAGTAGTACGGACAGATTCAACACTGAAGCTTTCTTT.

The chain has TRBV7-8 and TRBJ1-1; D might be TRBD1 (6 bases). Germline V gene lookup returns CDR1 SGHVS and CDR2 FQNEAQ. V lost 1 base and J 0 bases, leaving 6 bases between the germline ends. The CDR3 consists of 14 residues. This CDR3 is CASSLDRVNTEAFF. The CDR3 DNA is TGTGCCAGCAGCTTAGACAGGGTGAACACTGAAGCTTTCTTT.

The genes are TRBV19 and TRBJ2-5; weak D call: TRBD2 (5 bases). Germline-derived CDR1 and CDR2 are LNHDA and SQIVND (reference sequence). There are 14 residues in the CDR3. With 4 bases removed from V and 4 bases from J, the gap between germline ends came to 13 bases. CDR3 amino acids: CASSTGVLPETQYF. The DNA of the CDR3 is TGTGCCAGTAGTACCGGGGTACTCCCAGAGACCCAGTACTTC.

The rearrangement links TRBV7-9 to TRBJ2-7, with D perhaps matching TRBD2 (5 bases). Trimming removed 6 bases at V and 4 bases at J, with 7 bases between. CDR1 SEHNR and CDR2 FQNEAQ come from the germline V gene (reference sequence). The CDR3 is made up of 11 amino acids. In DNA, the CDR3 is TGTGCCAGCAGACGGGATTACGAGCAGTACTTC. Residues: CASRRDYEQYF.

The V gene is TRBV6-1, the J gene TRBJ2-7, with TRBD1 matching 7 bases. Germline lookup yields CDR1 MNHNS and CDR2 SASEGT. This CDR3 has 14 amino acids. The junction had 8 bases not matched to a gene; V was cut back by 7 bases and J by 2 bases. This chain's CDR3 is CASISGTATYEQYF. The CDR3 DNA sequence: TGTGCCAGCATTTCCGGGACAGCGACCTACGAGCAGTACTTC.

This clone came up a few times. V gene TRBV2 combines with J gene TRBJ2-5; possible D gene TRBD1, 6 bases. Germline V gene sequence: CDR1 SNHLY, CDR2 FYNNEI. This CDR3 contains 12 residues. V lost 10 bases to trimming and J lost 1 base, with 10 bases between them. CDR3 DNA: TGTGCCAACTACAGGGCCCAAGAGACCCAGTACTTC. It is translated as CANYRAQETQYF.

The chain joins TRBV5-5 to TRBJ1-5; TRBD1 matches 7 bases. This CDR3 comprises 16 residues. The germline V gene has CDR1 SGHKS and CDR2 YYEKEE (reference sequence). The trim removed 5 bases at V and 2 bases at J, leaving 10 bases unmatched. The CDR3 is CASSRQGIVGNQPQHF. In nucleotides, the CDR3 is TGTGCCAGCAGTCGACAGGGTATAGTGGGCAATCAGCCCCAGCATTTT.

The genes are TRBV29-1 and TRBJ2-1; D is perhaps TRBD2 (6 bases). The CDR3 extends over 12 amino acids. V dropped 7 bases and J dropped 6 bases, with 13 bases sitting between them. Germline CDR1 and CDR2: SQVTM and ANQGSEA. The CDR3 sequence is CSAAGRLNEQFF. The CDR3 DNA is TGCAGCGCCGCGGGACGGCTCAATGAGCAGTTCTTC.

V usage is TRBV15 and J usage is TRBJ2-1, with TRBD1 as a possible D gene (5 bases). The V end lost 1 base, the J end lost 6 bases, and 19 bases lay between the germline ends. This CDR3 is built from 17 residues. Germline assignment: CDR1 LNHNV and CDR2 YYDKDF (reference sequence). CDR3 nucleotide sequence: TGTGCCACCAGCAGAGGAGCATCGTTTCAGGGCGGCAATGAGCAGTTCTTC. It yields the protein CATSRGASFQGGNEQFF.

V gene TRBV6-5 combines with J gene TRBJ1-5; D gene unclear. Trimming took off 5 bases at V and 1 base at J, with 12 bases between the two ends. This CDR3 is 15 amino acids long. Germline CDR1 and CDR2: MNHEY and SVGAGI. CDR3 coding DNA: TGTGCCAGCAGTATTTCGATACAGAGCAATCAGCCCCAGCATTTT. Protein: CASSISIQSNQPQHF.

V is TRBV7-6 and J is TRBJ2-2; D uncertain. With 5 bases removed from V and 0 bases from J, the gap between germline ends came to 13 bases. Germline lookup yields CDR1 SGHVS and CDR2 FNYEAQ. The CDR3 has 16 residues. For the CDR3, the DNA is TGTGCCAGCAGCCCGACGCGACATACGAACACCGGGGAGCTGTTTTTT. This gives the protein CASSPTRHTNTGELFF.

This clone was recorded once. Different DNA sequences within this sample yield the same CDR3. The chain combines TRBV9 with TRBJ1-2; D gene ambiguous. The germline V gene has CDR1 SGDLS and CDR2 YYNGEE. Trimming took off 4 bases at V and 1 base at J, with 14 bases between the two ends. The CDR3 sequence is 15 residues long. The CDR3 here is CASSPEPDYNYGYTF. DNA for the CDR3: TGTGCCAGCAGCCCGGAGCCCGATTATAACTATGGCTACACCTTC.

In nucleotides, the CDR3 is TGTGCCAGCAGCGCGGGCGGGGGAACGGTCAATGAGCAGTTCTTC. Amino acids: CASSAGGGTVNEQFF. The chain is built from TRBV7-6 and TRBJ2-1, with 7 bases lining up with TRBD2. This CDR3 is 15 amino acids long. Germline V gene data show CDR1 as SGHVS and CDR2 as FNYEAQ. V dropped 5 bases and J dropped 6; count of bases not matched to a gene: 10.

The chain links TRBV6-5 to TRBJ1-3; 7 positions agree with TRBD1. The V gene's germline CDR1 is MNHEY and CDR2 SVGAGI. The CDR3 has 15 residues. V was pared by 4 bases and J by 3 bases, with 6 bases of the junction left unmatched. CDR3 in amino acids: CASSSSGGGGNTIYF. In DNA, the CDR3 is TGTGCCAGCAGTTCATCAGGGGGAGGTGGAAACACCATATATTTT.